This T cell receptor (beta chain) was retrieved from a study of cytomegalovirus exposure and HLA in healthy donors (dated by TCRdb to 2016 to 2017). Some background on the complete study: An earlier analysis of 587 of the donors reported roughly 300 Gb of sequence data and 117 million unique TCR beta sequences from roughly 180 million T cells. An early release that covered 640 HLA-typed donors contained 250 to 350 gigabases of sequencing data and roughly 84 million unique TCR sequences. Of the 350 to 450 genotyped donors, 75% to 85% were placed in the genetic ancestry cluster associated with self-reported Caucasian donors. The aim of the study was to test whether cataloging public T cell receptors could identify signatures of past pathogen exposure. The study profiled the T cell repertoires of hundreds of subjects by immunosequencing and related them to cytomegalovirus serostatus. Along with the approximately 650-subject first cohort, a separate validation cohort of over 90 different subjects was used. To predict cytomegalovirus infection status, the study combined high-throughput TCR immunosequencing, statistical association of individual TCRs with disease status, and machine learning. In a later analysis, previously published TCR beta repertoires from about 670 donors were re-analyzed and high-resolution HLA genotyping was added so that TCR occurrence patterns could be studied. Rather than drawing on any new phenotypic data, the later analysis identified candidate immune exposures from TCR beta sequences and the way those sequences occurred across donors. In an earlier analysis of more than 550 of the donors, high-throughput TCR beta sequencing was used to judge whether each TCR beta V gene segment behaved as functional or pseudogenic. Donor age, sex, ethnicity and CMV serostatus were compiled together with the repertoire data. A later genetic analysis used genome-wide SNP genotypes for about 65% of the roughly 700 donors, treating that subset as a discovery cohort. All discovery cohort repertoires had been generated on a single sequencing platform. HLA typing included class I and class II loci at four-digit resolution. Typing coverage differed by locus: A, B, C, DRB1 and DQB1 were typed in roughly 620-630 donors, DQA1 in roughly 510, DPA1 in some 610, and DPB1 in approximately 450. A handful of DR-DQ haplotypes were handled as single units for association and clustering because linkage in the cohort was strong. Among several hundred genotyped donors of the cohort, an average of around 250,000 unique TCR beta nucleotide sequences was sequenced per donor, of which 15% to 20% were non-productive. General conclusions and limits of the study: About 17 rarely observed V segments, including chromosome 9 orphons, were excluded from the earlier analysis of about 500 of the donors because counts were too low. Because HLA typing was missing for some donors at each locus, association tests included only the typed subset. Most TCR sequences were observed very rarely across donors, whereas some public TCRs were present in many individuals. The study gave a list of 150 to 200 TCR beta chains associated with cytomegalovirus. It was suggested by the authors that the approach could potentially be generalized to other disease states and immunological phenotypes. Sequencing depth was assumed to be roughly uniform across donors in the presence/absence analyses, though that assumption may not hold. A later analysis found that TCR association rates varied across HLA loci, with DRB1 alleles showing the most associated TCRs and HLA-C alleles the fewest. This cohort had only TCR beta chains sequenced, and the lack of alpha or paired-chain data limited which features could be detected. The 87-base-pair reads could not distinguish some IMGT-functional V segments, including TRBV6-2 and TRBV6-3, so those segments were excluded. For the cohort, immune exposure information was limited to CMV serostatus. Several of the top co-occurrence clusters appeared to be linked to parvovirus B19, influenza, CMV and Epstein-Barr virus, according to a later analysis. In a later genetic analysis, a missense DCLRE1C variant was associated with V-gene and J-gene trimming of TCR beta chains, and the association was replicated in an independent cohort. Most CMV-associated TCR beta chains appeared to be HLA-restricted in a later analysis, and the HLA associations seemed to be driven largely by CMV exposure. In a later analysis, HLA-associated TCR beta chains showed more clonal expansion and lower generation probabilities than non-associated chains that were equally common. The classifier was reported to diagnose cytomegalovirus status with high specificity and sensitivity in both the original and validation cohorts. In an earlier analysis of approximately 600 of the donors, most TCR beta V segments were observed in productive rearrangements about 87% or about 30% of the time, broadly matching IMGT annotations. In a later genetic analysis, fewer N-insertions in productive TCRs were reported among donors in an Asian-associated ancestry cluster than the roughly 640-donor mean. In vitro tests confirmed that a few of the cytomegalovirus-associated TCR beta chains recognize cytomegalovirus antigens. Specific HLA alleles were associated with some 15,000 TCR beta sequences at a false discovery rate of 0.05 in a later analysis. A further reported finding was that TCR beta sequences accurately predicted the HLA-A and HLA-B alleles for most subjects in the first cohort. A group of highly shared sequence variants was considered likely to be a technical artifact of the sequencing pipeline. Linkage disequilibrium might explain the correlated functional status among segregating V segments, but an unknown experimental factor could not be excluded. Strong co-occurrence of HLA alleles, especially DR and DQ, made assigning TCR associations to individual alleles difficult.

In total, over 600 healthy bone marrow donors made up the cohort. At the time of sampling, all cohort members were nominally healthy, though unrecorded immune exposures were likely present. The donor was CMV seronegative and belonged to the group of over 300 seronegative cohort members. Every donor gave a peripheral blood sample, and the peripheral blood mononuclear cells from that sample were used for TCR beta sequencing. Genomic DNA extraction from the blood cell samples was performed with the Qiagen DNeasy Blood Extraction Kit. The sample holds a few counts of this clone. Its antigen remains unidentified. No quality values exist for individual bases; no much larger clone is one base distant. V trim: 3 bases; J trim: 4 bases; unmatched bases: 7. Measured from the cysteine to the phenylalanine, the CDR3 is 15 residues long. The retained sequence is limited to the CDR3, 45 bases, with the frame set at the first base. Reading the germline V gene (reference sequence) gives CDR1 SEHNR and CDR2 FQNEAQ.

The library was generated by the immunoSEQ multiplex PCR assay. For the multiplex PCR, a mixture combining 60 forward primers for TCR Vbeta segments and 13 reverse primers for TCR Jbeta segments was used. The CDR3 region of rearranged TCR beta genes was amplified from genomic DNA by a multiplex PCR assay. Amplified TCR beta libraries were sequenced as 87-base-pair reads on the Illumina HiSeq System. The source study handled its data this way. A later analysis tallied tens of millions of unique TCR beta chains across the 666 repertoires, and around 12 million of those chains were shared by two or more donors. Raw reads were error-corrected and collapsed into unique sequences with a nearest-neighbor algorithm that merged closely related sequences to remove PCR and sequencing errors. To assign V, D and J gene segments, CDR3 sequences were aligned to IMGT reference sequences. Each retained sequence needed at least a six-nucleotide match to both a V gene segment and a J gene segment. A rearrangement counted as productive if the CDR3 had no stop codons and remained in frame with V and J, and every other rearrangement counted as non-productive. CDR3 was defined according to IMGT convention as the region running from the second conserved V-encoded cysteine to the conserved J-encoded phenylalanine. The earlier analysis of about 590 of the donors excluded sequences that lacked an unambiguous match to a single V gene segment. An earlier analysis of around 600 of the donors classified V segments as functional when productive rearrangements were above 56.7% and as segregating when the standard deviation between donors was above 5%. To diagnose cytomegalovirus status from the catalog of TCR beta chain sequences, a statistical classification framework was built. A later analysis assigned V and J genes by comparing TCR nucleotide sequences with IMGT/GENE-DB human TR gene sequences. A later analysis assigned CDR3 sequences and most-parsimonious VDJ recombination scenarios with the TCRdist pipeline. In a later analysis, every TCR beta chain was defined by the combination of its CDR3 amino acid sequence and its V-gene family, and reads without a unique V-gene family were dropped. To address suspected cross-contamination and a sequencing artifact, a later analysis removed 592 highly shared, low-generation-probability nucleotide sequences. In a later analysis, a clonal expansion index was calculated for each public chain from normalized within-repertoire ranks of inferred template counts. In a later analysis, generation probabilities were computed using a VDJ recombination model fitted to out-of-frame rearrangements, and the results were checked against IGoR. A later analysis scored TCR-TCR, TCR-HLA and TCR-CMV co-occurrence with hypergeometric tests, applying a repertoire-size bias correction to TCR pairs. To estimate false discovery rates, a later analysis permuted the HLA or CMV assignments 20 times. In a later analysis, co-occurring TCRs were grouped using DBSCAN, and TCRdist sequence similarity was added for clustering within HLA-allele-positive subsets. Repertoires with fewer than 30,000 or more than 120,000 public chains were left out of co-occurrence clustering, as were several repertoires with anomalous nucleotide sharing. TCRdb mirrors the immuneACCESS table, restricted to in-frame sequences. Some clones are absent from its copies; in checked studies, under half trace to an unresolved V gene, and the reason for the others is unknown. The DNA gave D and trimming, while V, J and clone size come from that table. This sample gives about 250,000 clones in total; 65% to 85% of them show up just once. Of the sample, approximately 2.1% is held by the ten largest clones.

The sample was PBMCs. The sequence came from a female donor in good health and CMV-seronegative. Rearrangement joined TRBV7-9 to TRBJ1-1; the central 8 bases match TRBD1. At the DNA level, the sequence is TGTGCCAGCAGCTTCGGACAGGGTAGAGGCACTGAAGCTTTCTTT. Its coded protein is CASSFGQGRGTEAFF.